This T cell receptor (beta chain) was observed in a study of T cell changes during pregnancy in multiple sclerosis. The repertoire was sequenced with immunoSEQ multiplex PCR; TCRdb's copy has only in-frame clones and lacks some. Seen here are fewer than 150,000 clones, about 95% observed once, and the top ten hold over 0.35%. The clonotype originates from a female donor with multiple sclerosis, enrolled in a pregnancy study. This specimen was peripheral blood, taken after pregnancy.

The CDR3 sequence is CASSQDPTNRGPGELFF. The CDR3 DNA sequence: TGCGCCAGCAGCCAAGATCCTACCAACAGGGGCCCCGGGGAGCTGTTTTTT. V gene TRBV4-3 combines with J gene TRBJ2-2, with 7 bases matching TRBD1. The junction had 10 bases not matched to a gene; V was cut back by 0 bases and J by 6 bases. CDR1 is LGHNA and CDR2 is YSLEER in the germline V gene. CDR3 length equals 17 residues.